This T cell receptor beta chain was retrieved from a study of blood T cell repertoires in COVID-19. There are a few counts of this clone. The repertoire was sequenced with immunoSEQ multiplex PCR; TCRdb's copy has only in-frame clones and lacks some. The data hold about 170,000 clones, with around 82% observed a single time. In germline, CDR1 is SNHLY, CDR2 FYNNEI. The CDR3 loop spans 14 amino acids. V dropped 2 bases and J dropped 9 bases, with 14 bases sitting between them. Material for sequencing was peripheral blood. The chain couples TRBV2 to TRBJ2-1, with D possibly TRBD2 on 5 matching bases. This TCR derives from a man between 65 and 80 years old with active or convalescent COVID-19. CDR3 coding DNA: TGTGCCAGCAGTGAACGGCTTCAAGGAGGTGAGCAGTTCTTC. Its protein is CASSERLQGGEQFF.